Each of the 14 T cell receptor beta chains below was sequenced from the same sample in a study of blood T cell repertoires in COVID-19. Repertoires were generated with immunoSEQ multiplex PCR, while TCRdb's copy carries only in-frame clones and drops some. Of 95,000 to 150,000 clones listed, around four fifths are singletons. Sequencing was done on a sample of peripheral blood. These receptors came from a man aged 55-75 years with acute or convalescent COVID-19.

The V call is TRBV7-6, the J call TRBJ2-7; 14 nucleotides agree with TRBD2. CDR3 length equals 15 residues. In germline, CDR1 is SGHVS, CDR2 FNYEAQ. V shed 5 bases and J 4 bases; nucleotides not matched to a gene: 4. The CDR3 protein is CASSIGTSGSYEQYF. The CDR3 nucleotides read TGTGCCAGCAGCATAGGGACTAGCGGGAGTTACGAGCAGTACTTC.

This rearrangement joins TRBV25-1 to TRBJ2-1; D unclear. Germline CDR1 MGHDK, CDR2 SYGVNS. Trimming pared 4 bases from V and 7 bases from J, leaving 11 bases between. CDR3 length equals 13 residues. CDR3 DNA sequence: TGTGCCAGCAGTGCTCAGTCCATGAATGAGCAGTTCTTC. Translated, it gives CASSAQSMNEQFF. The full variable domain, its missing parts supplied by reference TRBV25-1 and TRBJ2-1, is EADIYQTPRYLVIGTGKKITLECSQTMGHDKMYWYQQDPGMELHLIHYSYGVNSTEKGDLSSESTVSRIRTEHFPLTLESARPSHTSQYLCASSAQSMNEQFFGPGTRLTVL.

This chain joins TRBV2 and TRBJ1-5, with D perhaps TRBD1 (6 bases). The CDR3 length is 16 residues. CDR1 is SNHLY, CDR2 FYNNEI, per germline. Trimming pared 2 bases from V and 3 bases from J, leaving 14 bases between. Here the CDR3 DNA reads TGTGCCAGCAGTGAATCCCCATACAGGGACAATCAGCCCCAGCATTTT. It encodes CASSESPYRDNQPQHF.

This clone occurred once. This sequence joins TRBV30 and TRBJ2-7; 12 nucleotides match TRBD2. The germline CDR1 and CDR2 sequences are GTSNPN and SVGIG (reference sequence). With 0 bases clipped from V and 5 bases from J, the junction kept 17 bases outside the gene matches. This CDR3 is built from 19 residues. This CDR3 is CAWSVRGGATSGRTHEQYF. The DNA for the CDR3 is TGTGCCTGGAGTGTACGAGGTGGTGCAACTAGCGGGAGGACGCACGAGCAGTACTTC.

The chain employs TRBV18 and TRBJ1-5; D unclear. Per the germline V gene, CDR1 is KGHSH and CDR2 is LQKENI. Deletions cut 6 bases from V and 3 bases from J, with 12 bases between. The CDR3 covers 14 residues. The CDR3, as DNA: TGTGCCAGCTCTCCGCGGGATATCAATCAGCCCCAGCATTTT. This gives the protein CASSPRDINQPQHF.

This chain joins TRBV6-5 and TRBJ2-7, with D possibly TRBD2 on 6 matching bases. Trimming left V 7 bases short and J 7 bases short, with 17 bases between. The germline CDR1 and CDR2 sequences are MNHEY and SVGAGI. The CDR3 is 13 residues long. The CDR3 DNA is TGTGCCAGCACCCCAGCAGGTGGGAGGGAGCAGTACTTC. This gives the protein CASTPAGGREQYF.

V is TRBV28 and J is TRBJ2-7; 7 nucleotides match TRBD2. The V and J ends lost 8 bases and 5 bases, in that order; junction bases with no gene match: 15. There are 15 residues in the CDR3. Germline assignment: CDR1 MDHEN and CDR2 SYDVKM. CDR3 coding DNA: TGTGCCAGCGATGCCCAGGGAGGGAGACCCCACGAGCAGTACTTC. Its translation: CASDAQGGRPHEQYF.

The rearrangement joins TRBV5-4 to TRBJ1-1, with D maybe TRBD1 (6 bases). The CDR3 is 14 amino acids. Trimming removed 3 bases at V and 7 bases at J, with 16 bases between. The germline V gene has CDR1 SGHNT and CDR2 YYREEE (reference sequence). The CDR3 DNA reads TGTGCCAGCAGCTCGAGGGCGGGGGGCGGTGAAGCTTTCTTT. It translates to CASSSRAGGGEAFF.

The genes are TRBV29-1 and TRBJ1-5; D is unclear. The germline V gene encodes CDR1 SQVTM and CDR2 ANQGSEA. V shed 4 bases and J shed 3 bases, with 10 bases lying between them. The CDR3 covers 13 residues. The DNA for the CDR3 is TGCAGCGTTGGTGGAGGGCTCAATCAGCCCCAGCATTTT. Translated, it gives CSVGGGLNQPQHF.

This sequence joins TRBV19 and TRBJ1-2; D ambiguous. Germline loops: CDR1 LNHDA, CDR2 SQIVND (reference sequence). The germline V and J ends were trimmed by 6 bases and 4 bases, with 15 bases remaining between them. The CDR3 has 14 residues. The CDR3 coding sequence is TGTGCCAGTAGCTATAACAGAAACCTCTATGGCTACACCTTC. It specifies CASSYNRNLYGYTF.

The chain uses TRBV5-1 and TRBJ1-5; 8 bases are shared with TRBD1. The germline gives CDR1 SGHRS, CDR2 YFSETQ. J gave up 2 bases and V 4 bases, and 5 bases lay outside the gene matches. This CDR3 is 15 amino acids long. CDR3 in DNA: TGCGCCAGCAGCCCGGGACAGGCTGGCAATCAGCCCCAGCATTTT. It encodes CASSPGQAGNQPQHF. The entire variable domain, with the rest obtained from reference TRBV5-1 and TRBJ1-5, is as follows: KAGVTQTPRYLIKTRGQQVTLSCSPISGHRSVSWYQQTPGQGLQFLFEYFSETQRNKGNFPGRFSGRQFSNSRSEMNVSTLELGDSALYLCASSPGQAGNQPQHFGDGTRLSIL.

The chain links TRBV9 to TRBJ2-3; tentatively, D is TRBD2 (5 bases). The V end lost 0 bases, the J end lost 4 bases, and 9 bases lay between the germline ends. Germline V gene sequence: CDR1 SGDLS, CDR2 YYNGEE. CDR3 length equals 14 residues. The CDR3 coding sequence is TGTGCCAGCAGCGTAGTCCCCGGGGCAGATACGCAGTATTTT. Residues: CASSVVPGADTQYF.

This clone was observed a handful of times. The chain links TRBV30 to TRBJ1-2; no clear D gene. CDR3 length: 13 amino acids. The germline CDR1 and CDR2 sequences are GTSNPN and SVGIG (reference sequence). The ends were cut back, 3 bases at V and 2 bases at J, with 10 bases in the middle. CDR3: CAWSAWRNYGYTF. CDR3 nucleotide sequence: TGTGCCTGGAGCGCTTGGAGAAACTATGGCTACACCTTC.

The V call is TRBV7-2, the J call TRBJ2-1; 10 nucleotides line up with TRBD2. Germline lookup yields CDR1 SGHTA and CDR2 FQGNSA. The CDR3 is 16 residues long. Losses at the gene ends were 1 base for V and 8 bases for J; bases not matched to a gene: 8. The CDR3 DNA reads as TGTGCCAGCAGCTTAGAAGCGGGGGGGGCCTCGGATGAGCAGTTCTTC. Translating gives CASSLEAGGASDEQFF.